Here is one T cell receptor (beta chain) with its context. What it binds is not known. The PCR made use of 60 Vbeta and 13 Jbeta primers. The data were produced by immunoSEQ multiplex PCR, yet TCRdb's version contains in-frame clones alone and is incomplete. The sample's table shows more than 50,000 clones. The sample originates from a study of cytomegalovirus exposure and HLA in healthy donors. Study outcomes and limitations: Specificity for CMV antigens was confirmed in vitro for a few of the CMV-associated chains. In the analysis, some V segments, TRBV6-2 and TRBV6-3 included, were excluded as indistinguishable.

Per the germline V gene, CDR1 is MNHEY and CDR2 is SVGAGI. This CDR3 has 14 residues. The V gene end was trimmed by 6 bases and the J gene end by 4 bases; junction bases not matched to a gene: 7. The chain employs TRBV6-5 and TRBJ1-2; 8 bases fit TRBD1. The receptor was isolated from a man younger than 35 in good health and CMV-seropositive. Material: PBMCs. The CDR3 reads CASRTGTGFYGYTF. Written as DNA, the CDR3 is TGTGCCAGCAGAACGGGGACAGGATTCTATGGCTACACCTTC.